This TCR beta chain was sequenced for a study of OX40 agonist ivuxolimab in advanced cancers. CDR3 length: 16 residues. The germline CDR1 and CDR2 sequences are SGHTA and FQGNSA. With 1 base removed from V and 7 bases from J, the gap between germline ends came to 14 bases. Assay used: immunoSEQ multiplex PCR; TCRdb lists only in-frame clones, some missing. The data contain about 55,000 clones, roughly 80% of them singletons. Specimen: CD4+ or CD8+ T cells sorted from blood, collected in a trial of the OX40 agonist ivuxolimab. The receptor comes from an adult with an advanced solid tumor such as melanoma, head and neck, liver or kidney cancer. The V gene is TRBV7-2, the J gene TRBJ1-6; weak D call: TRBD1 (5 bases). The CDR3, as DNA: TGTGCCAGCAGCTTAGTTTATGAGCGACAGAATTCACCCCTCCACTTT. Protein: CASSLVYERQNSPLHF.